This T cell receptor beta chain was sequenced in a study of human T cells and chemical hapten exposure. The study's findings and limits: DPC sensitization did not alter TCRs above 1 in 1000 frequency. Donor immune responses may differ from healthy people's, since all donors had alopecia.

With 0 bases removed from V and 11 bases from J, the gap between germline ends came to 21 bases. This CDR3 has 16 residues. CDR1 and CDR2 from the germline V gene are SGHRS and YFSETQ. The time point was: patch test 1, 2 weeks after DPC sensitization. Treatment indicated: therapeutic diphenylcyclopropenone sensitization with weekly scalp DPC. This clonotype has more than one count but fewer than ten. The target antigen is unknown. The study used a library that attached unique molecular identifiers to individual cDNA molecules. TCRdb re-called the RACE reads with MiXCR, one entry per CDR3 protein. This sample has 350,000 or so distinct CDR3 sequences, with around 7% found just once.

Source: whole blood, taken in connection with sensitization to the hapten diphenylcyclopropenone (DPC). The source is a woman aged 18-29 years with alopecia areata. Some clones in this sample may be carry-over from other donors' samples. The chain is built from TRBV5-1 and TRBJ1-5; weak D call: TRBD1 (5 bases). The CDR3 is CASSLGRKQVSVAQHF. The CDR3 nucleotides read TGCGCCAGCAGCTTGGGAAGGAAACAGGTTTCCGTGGCCCAGCATTTT.